The clone carrying this T cell receptor (beta chain) came up a few times. At the DNA level, this CDR3 is encoded by other sequences in the same sample as well. The sample is drawn from a study of shared clonotypes between healthy human individuals. The method was immunoSEQ multiplex PCR; TCRdb's version includes in-frame clones alone and lacks a portion of them. Of around 1.4 million clones detected, 98% to 99% appear once; the ten largest clones hold 0.36%. All donors were Caucasian adults living in Nashville, Tennessee. Subsets obtained from CD4+ cells comprised CD45RA+ naive and CD45RA-negative memory cells. This CDR3 has 11 residues. CDR1 and CDR2 from the germline V gene are DFQATT and SNEGSKA (reference sequence). Trimming took off 1 base at V and 6 bases at J, with 3 bases between the two ends.

Sequenced: naive CD4+ T cells sorted from blood. Documented subset: CD45RA+ positively selected. The clonotype was recovered from a man aged 25-45 years in good health. The V call is TRBV20-1, the J call TRBJ2-2; no clear D gene. This CDR3 is CSARGPGELFF. The DNA of the CDR3 is TGCAGTGCTAGAGGGCCCGGGGAGCTGTTTTTT.